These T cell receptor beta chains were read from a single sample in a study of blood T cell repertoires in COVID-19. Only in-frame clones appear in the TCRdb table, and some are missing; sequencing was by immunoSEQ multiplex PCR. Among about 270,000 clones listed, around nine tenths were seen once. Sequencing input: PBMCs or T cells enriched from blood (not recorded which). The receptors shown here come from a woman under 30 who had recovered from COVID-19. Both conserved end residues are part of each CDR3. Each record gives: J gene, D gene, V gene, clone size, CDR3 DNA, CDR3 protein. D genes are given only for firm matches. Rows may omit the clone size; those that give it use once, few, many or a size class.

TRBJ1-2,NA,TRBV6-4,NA,TGTGCCAGCAGTGACGAGGAAGAGATCTATGGCTACACCTTC,CASSDEEEIYGYTF
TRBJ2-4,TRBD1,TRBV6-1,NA,TGTGCCAGCAGTGATAAGGGACAGTGGCCCATTCAGTACTTC,CASSDKGQWPIQYF
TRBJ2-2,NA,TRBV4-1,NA,TGCGCCAGCAGCCAAGTGACGGCAGGGGTAAATACCGGGGAGCTGTTTTTT,CASSQVTAGVNTGELFF
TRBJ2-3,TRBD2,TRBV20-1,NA,TGCAGTGCTAGTAGGGCGTCTAGCGGGGTTGTTGGCACAGATACGCAGTATTTT,CSASRASSGVVGTDTQYF
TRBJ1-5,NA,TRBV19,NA,TGTGCCAGTAGTGTTCTAGACGGGGCCCAGCATTTT,CASSVLDGAQHF
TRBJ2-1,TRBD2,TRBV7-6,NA,TGTGCCAGCAGCAGAGCTGTGGCTAGCGGTAAGAATGAGCAGTTCTTC,CASSRAVASGKNEQFF
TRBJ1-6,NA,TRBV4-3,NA,TGCGCCAGCAGCCAAGACGATGAGTTCAATTCACCCCTCCACTTT,CASSQDDEFNSPLHF
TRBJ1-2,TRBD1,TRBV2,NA,TGTGCCAGCAGCGGGACAGGGGTGAACGGCTACACCTTC,CASSGTGVNGYTF
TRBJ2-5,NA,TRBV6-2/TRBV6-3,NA,TGTGCCAGCAGTTCAACTAGGATTCAAGAGACCCAGTACTTC,CASSSTRIQETQYF
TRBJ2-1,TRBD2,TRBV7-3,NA,TGTGCCAGCAGCTCGCGGGAGGGATCCGACAATGAGCAGTTCTTC,CASSSREGSDNEQFF
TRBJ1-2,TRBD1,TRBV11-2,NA,TGTGCCAGCAGTCTTTCCGACAGGGGCCGATACTTGCCCTATGGCTACACCTTC,CASSLSDRGRYLPYGYTF
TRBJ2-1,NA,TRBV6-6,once,TGTGCCAGCAGCCCACTAGCCTACAATGAGCAGTTCTTC,CASSPLAYNEQFF
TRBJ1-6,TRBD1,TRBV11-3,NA,TGTGCCAGCAGCTTACAAGGGGGCAGGGAGTCACCCCTCCACTTT,CASSLQGGRESPLHF
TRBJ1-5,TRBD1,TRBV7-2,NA,TGTGCCAGCAGCTTACGGACAGGGAATAGTCAGCCCCAGCATTTT,CASSLRTGNSQPQHF
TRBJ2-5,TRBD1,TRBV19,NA,TGTGCCAGCGCCCGGGACAGGGAAGAGACCCAGTACTTC,CASARDREETQYF
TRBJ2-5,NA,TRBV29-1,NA,TGCAGCGTTGAAGTAGCCCAGAGTGGGGAGACCCAGTACTTC,CSVEVAQSGETQYF
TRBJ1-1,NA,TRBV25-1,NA,TGTGCCAGCAGTGAATCTTCAGAATCCGCCCAAGCTTTCTTT,CASSESSESAQAFF
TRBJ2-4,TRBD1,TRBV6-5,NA,TGTGCCAGCAGTCTTCACGGGACAGGGGCGGACATTCAGTACTTC,CASSLHGTGADIQYF
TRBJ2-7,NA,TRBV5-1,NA,TGCGCCAGCAGCTTCAGACAGGGAGGCTACGAGCAGTACTTC,CASSFRQGGYEQYF
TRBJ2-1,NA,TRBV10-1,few,TGCGCCAGCAGTGAGTCGCCGGCTTCGAGGAGTGAGCAGTTCTTC,CASSESPASRSEQFF
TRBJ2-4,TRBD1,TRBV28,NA,TGTGCCACCCGACAGGGGGAAAACATTCAGTACTTC,CATRQGENIQYF
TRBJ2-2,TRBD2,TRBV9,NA,TGTGCCAGCAGCCCCAGGGACTACCCTTACACCGGGGAGCTGTTTTTT,CASSPRDYPYTGELFF
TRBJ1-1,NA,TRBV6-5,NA,TGTGCCAGCAGGATCCAGGAAGACACTGAAGCTTTCTTT,CASRIQEDTEAFF
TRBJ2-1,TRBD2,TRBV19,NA,TGTGCCAGTAGTCTTCTAGCGGGAGCCTACAATGAGCAGTTCTTC,CASSLLAGAYNEQFF
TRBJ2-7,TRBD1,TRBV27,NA,TGTGCCAGCAGTTTTGGGGGGACAGGCGAGCAGTACTTC,CASSFGGTGEQYF
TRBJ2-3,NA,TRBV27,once,TGTGCCAGCAGTTTATTCCGGCTGGGAGGCACAGATACGCAGTATTTT,CASSLFRLGGTDTQYF
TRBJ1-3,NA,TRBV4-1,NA,TGCGCCAGCAGCCAAGAGGCTGCGGGCTCTGGAAACACCATATATTTT,CASSQEAAGSGNTIYF
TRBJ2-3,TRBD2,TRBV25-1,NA,TGTGCCAGCAGTGAATTGACTAGCGGGGGGCCTGACACAGATACGCAGTATTTT,CASSELTSGGPDTDTQYF
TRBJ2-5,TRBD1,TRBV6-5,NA,TGTGCCAGCACCGACAGGGGGCATGGAGAGACCCAGTACTTC,CASTDRGHGETQYF
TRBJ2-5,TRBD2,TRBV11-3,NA,TGTGCCAGCAGCTTGGAGGGACTAGCGGGGGAGACCCAGTACTTC,CASSLEGLAGETQYF
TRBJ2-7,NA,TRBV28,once,TGTGCCAGCAGCCTCGTGTCGGGTACCTACGAGCAGTACTTC,CASSLVSGTYEQYF